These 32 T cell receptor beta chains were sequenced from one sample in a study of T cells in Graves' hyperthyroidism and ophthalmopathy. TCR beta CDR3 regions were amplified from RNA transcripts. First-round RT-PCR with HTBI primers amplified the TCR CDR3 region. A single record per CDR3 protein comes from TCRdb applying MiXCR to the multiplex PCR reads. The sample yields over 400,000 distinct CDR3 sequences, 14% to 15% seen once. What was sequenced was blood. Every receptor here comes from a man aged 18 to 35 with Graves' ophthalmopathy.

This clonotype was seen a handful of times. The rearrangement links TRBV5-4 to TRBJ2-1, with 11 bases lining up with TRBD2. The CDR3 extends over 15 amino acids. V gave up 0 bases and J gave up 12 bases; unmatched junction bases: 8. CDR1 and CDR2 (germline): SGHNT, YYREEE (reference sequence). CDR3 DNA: TGTGCCAGCAGCTTGGTGGGCCTAGCGGGGGGTGGGCAGTTCTTC. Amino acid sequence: CASSLVGLAGGGQFF.

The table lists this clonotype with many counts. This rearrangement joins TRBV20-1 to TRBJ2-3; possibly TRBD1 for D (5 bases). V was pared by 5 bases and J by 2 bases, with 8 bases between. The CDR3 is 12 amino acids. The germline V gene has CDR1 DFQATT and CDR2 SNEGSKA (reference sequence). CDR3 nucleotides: TGCAGTGCTCAGGACAACACAGATACGCAGTATTTT. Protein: CSAQDNTDTQYF.

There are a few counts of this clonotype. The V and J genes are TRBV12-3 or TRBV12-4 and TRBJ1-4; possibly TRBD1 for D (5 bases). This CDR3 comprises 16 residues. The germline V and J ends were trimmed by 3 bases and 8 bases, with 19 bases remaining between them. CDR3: CASSFGLDSRLEKLFF. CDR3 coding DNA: TGTGCCAGCAGTTTTGGTCTTGACAGCCGATTGGAAAAACTGTTTTTT.

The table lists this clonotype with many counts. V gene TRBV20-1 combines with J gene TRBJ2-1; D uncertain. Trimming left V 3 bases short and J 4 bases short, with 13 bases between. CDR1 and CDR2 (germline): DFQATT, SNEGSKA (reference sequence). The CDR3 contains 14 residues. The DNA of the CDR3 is TGCAGTGCTAGTATTCGGGCGGCGTACAATGAGCAGTTCTTC. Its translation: CSASIRAAYNEQFF.

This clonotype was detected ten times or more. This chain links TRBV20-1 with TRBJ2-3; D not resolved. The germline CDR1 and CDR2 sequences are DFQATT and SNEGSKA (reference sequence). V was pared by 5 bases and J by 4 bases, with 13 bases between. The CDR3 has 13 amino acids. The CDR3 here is CSAPGRIADTQYF. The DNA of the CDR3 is TGCAGTGCTCCGGGTAGGATCGCAGATACGCAGTATTTT.

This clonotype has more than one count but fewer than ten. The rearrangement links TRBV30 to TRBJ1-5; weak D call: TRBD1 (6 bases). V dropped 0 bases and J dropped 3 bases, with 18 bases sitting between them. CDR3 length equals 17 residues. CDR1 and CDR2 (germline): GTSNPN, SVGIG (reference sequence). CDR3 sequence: CAWSVRGTGHLNQPQHF. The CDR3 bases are TGTGCCTGGAGTGTACGGGGGACGGGACACCTCAATCAGCCCCAGCATTTT.

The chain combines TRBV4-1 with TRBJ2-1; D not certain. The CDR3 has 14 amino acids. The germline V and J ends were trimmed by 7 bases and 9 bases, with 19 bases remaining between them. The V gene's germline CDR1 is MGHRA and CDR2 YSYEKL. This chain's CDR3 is CASTYQDGRSEQFF. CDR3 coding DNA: TGCGCCAGCACTTACCAGGATGGGCGGAGTGAGCAGTTCTTC.

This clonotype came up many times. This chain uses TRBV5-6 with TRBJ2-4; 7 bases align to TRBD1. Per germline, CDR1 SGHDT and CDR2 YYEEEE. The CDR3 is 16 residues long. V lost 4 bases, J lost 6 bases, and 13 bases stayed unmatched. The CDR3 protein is CASSQLRQGEGNIQYF. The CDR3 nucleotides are TGTGCCAGCAGCCAGCTAAGACAGGGCGAGGGAAACATTCAGTACTTC.

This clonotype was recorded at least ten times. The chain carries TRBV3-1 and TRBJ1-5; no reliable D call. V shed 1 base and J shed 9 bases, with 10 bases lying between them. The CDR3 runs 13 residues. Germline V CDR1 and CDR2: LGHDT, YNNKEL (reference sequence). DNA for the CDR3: TGTGCCAGCAGCCAAGGGGAAGTTGGGCCCCAGCATTTT. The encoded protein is CASSQGEVGPQHF.

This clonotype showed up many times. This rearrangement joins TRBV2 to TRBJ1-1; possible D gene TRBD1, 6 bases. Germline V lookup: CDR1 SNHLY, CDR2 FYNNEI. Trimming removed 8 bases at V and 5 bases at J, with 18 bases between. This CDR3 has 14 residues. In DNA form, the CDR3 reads TGTGCCAGCTTAGGTTGGACTAGGGGGACTGAAGCTTTCTTT. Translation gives CASLGWTRGTEAFF.

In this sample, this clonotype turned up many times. The CDR3 loop reads CASSSLGSYEQYF. In DNA, the CDR3 is TGTGCCAGCAGCTCCTTGGGAAGCTACGAGCAGTACTTC. The chain employs TRBV9 and TRBJ2-7; D uncertain. Germline CDR1 SGDLS, CDR2 YYNGEE. The CDR3 spans 13 residues. V was cut by 4 bases and J by 3 bases, with 11 bases left in between.

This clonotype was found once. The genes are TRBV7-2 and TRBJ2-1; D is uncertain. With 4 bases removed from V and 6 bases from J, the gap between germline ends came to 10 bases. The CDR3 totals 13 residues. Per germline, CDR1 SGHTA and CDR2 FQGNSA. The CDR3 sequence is CASSSRPGNEQFF. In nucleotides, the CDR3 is TGTGCCAGCAGCTCGCGTCCGGGCAATGAGCAGTTCTTC.

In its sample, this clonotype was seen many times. The CDR3 protein is CAISDGGRNYGYTF. The DNA of the CDR3 is TGTGCCATCAGTGATGGCGGCAGGAACTATGGCTACACCTTC. The gene calls are TRBV10-3 and TRBJ1-2; the D is unclear. The CDR3 contains 14 residues. Germline V gene sequence: CDR1 ENHRY, CDR2 SYGVKD. The ends were cut back, 3 bases at V and 2 bases at J, with 10 bases in the middle.

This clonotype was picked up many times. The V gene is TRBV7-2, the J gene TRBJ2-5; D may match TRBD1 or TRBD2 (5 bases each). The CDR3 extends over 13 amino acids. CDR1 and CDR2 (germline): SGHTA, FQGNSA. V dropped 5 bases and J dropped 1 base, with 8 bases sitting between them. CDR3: CASSRGPQETQYF. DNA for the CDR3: TGTGCCAGCAGCCGGGGACCCCAAGAGACCCAGTACTTC.

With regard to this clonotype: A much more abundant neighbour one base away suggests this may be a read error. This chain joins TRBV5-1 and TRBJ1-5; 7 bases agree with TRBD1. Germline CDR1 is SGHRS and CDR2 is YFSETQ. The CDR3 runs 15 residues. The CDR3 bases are TGTGCCAACAGCTTCAGGGGGGGTAGCAATCAGCCCCAGCATTTT. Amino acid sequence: CANSFRGGSNQPQHF.

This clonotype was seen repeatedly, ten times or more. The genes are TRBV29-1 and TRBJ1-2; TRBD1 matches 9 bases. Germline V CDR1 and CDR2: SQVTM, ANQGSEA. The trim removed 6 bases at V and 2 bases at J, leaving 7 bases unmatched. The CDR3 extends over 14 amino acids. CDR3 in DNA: TGCAGCGTGATACCGGGACAGGGAAACTATGGCTACACCTTC. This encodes CSVIPGQGNYGYTF.

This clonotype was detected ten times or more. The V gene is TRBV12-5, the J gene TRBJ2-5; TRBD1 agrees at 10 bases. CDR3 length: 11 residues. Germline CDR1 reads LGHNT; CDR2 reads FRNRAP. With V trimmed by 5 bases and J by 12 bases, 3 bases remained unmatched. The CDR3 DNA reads TGTGCTAGTGGTGTCGGACAGGGGGAGTACTTC. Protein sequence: CASGVGQGEYF. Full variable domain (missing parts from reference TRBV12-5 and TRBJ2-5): DARVTQTPRHKVTEMGQEVTMRCQPILGHNTVFWYRQTMMQGLELLAYFRNRAPLDDSGMPKDRFSAEMPDATLATLKIQPSEPRDSAVYFCASGVGQGEYFGPGTRLLVL.

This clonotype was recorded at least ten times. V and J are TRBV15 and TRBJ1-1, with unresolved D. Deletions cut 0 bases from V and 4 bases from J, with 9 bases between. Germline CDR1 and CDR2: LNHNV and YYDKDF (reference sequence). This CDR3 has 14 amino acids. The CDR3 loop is CATSRDWPATEAFF. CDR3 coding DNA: TGTGCCACCAGCAGAGATTGGCCAGCCACTGAAGCTTTCTTT.

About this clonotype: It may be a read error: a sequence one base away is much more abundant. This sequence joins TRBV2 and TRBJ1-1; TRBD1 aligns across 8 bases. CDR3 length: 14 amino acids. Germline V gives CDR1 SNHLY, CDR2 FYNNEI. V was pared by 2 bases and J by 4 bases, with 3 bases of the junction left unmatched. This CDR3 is CASSEQGAVTEAFF. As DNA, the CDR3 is TGTGCCAGCAGTGAACAGGGGGCGGTCACTGAAGCTTTCTTT.

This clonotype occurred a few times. The CDR3 region has the DNA TGTGCCAGCAGTTACTCTGGACAGCTAGCCAAAAACATTCAGTACTTC. It specifies CASSYSGQLAKNIQYF. The V call is TRBV6-5, the J call TRBJ2-4; a weak D match, TRBD1 (6 bases). Trimming stripped 0 bases from V and 0 bases from J, with 9 bases between. The CDR3 contains 16 residues. Germline V lookup: CDR1 MNHEY, CDR2 SVGAGI.

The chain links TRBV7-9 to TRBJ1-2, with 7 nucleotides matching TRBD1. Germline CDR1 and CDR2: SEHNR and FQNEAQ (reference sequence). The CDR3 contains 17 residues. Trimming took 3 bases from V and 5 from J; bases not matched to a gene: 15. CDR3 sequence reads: CASSFPTGWDTAYGYTF. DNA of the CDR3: TGTGCCAGCAGCTTCCCGACAGGGTGGGACACCGCTTATGGCTACACCTTC.

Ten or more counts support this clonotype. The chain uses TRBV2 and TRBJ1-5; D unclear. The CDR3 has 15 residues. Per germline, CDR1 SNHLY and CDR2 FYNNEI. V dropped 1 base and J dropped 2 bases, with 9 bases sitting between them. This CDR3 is CASSEGGGRNQPQHF. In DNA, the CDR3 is TGTGCCAGCAGTGAAGGGGGAGGCCGCAATCAGCCCCAGCATTTT.

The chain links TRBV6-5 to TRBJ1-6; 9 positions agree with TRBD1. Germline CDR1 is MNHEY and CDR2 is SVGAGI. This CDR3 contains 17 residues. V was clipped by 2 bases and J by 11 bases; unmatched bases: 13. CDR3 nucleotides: TGTGCCAGCAGTTACAGGACAGGGGCAGCAGCGAAGGCACCCCTCCACTTT. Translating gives CASSYRTGAAAKAPLHF.

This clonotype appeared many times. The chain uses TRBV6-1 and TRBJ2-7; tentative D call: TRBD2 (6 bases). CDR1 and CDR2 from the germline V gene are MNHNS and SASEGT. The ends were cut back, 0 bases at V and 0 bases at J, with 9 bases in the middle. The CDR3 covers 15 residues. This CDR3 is CASSEAGGPSYEQYF. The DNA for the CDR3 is TGTGCCAGCAGTGAAGCCGGGGGTCCCTCCTACGAGCAGTACTTC.

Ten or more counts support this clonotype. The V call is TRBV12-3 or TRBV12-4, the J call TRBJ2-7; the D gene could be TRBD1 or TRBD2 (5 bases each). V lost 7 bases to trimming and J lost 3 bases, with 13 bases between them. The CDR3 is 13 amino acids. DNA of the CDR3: TGTGCCAGCATTGGGGACGGAAGCTACGAGCAGTACTTC. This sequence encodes CASIGDGSYEQYF.

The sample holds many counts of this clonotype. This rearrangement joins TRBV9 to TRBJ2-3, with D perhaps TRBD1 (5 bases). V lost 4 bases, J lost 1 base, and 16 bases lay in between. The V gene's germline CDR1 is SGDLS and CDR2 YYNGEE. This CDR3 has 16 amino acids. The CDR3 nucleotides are TGTGCCAGCAGCACATACAGGATTCTAGGCACAGATACGCAGTATTTT. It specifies CASSTYRILGTDTQYF.

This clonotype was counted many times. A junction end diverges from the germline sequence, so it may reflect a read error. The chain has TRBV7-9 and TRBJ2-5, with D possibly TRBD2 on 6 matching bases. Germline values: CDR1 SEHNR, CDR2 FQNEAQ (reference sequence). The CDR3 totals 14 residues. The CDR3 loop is CASSPHTGEETRYF. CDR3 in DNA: TGTGCCAGCAGCCCCCACACGGGGGAAGAGACCCGGTACTTC.

This chain's CDR3 is CASSTTGGALRGAFF. In DNA, the CDR3 is TGTGCCAGTAGTACCACCGGAGGCGCCCTTCGGGGAGCTTTCTTT. V and J are TRBV19 and TRBJ1-1; unclear D gene. Between the trimmed V and J ends, which lost 4 bases and 10 bases, there was a span of 22 bases. Per the germline V gene, CDR1 is LNHDA and CDR2 is SQIVND (reference sequence). The CDR3 length is 15 residues.

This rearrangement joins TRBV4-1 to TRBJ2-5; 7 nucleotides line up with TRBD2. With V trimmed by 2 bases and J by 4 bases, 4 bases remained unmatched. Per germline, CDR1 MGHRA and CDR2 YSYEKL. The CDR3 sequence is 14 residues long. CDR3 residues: CASSQQGGIETQYF. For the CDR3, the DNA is TGCGCCAGCAGCCAACAGGGAGGGATAGAGACCCAGTACTTC.

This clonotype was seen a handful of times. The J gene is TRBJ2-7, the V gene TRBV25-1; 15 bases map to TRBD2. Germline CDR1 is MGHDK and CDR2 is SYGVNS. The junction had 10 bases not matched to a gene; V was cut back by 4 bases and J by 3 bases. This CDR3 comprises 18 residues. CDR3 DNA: TGTGCCAGCAGTGCAGAACCGGGACTAGCGGGAGGCCTCTACGAGCAGTACTTC. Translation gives CASSAEPGLAGGLYEQYF.

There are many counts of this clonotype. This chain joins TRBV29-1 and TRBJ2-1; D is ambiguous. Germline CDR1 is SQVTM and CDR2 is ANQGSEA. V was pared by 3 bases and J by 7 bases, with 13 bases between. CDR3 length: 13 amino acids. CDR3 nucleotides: TGCAGCGTTGATGGGCTGCCTACTAATGAGCAGTTCTTC. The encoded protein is CSVDGLPTNEQFF.

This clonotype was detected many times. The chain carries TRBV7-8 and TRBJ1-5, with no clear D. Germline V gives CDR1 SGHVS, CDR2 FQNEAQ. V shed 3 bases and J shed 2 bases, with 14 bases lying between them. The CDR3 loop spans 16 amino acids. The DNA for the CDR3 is TGTGCCAGCAGCTTTCTCCCTGGTGGGGGCAATCAGCCCCAGCATTTT. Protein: CASSFLPGGGNQPQHF.